Listed below are T cell receptor beta chains from one sample, sequenced in a study of PD-1 blockade in classical Hodgkin lymphoma. Assay used: immunoSEQ multiplex PCR; TCRdb lists only in-frame clones, some missing. The sample lists around 65,000 clones, around 89% occurring once. Sequenced material: peripheral blood mononuclear cells (PBMCs), taken at baseline. All receptors come from a human donor with classical Hodgkin lymphoma. CDR3s leave out the opening cysteine and the closing phenylalanine or tryptophan.

j_call | v_call | cdr3_aa
TRBJ2-3 | TRBV4-1 | ASSQAGGVNTDTQY
TRBJ2-2 | TRBV15 | ATSRDRRSTGELF
TRBJ1-6 | TRBV28 | ASSLSFNSPLH
TRBJ2-5 | TRBV7-2 | ASSSPSGAGKTQY
TRBJ1-2 | TRBV4-1 | ATRTGTYGYT
TRBJ2-7 | TRBV9 | ASSGGSLSYEQY
TRBJ2-7 | TRBV7-2 | ASSLMAGTAYEQY
TRBJ2-7 | TRBV7-8 | ASSLRAGQRYEQY
TRBJ2-3 | TRBV27 | ASSFFIGGDSGQADTQY
TRBJ1-2 | TRBV5-1 | ASSIGQGDYGYT
TRBJ2-1 | TRBV7-9 | ASSLGQGGNEQF
TRBJ2-1 | TRBV7-9 | ASSSTSSSSNEQF
TRBJ2-1 | TRBV6-5 | ASSRDVYNEQF
TRBJ1-4 | TRBV23-1 | ASGYAGPGRKLEKLF
TRBJ2-7 | TRBV6-5 | ASRWDRGRDEQY
TRBJ2-1 | TRBV30 | AWSLPGTLAGDEQF
TRBJ2-7 | TRBV5-6 | ASSFGAGSHFEQY
TRBJ2-5 | TRBV2 | ASSEKRGRFGETQY
TRBJ1-1 | TRBV6-5 | ASSYSQGGEAF
TRBJ1-6 | TRBV13 | ASSRVLPGGYKSPLH
TRBJ2-7 | TRBV4-2 | ASSWDRTYEQY
TRBJ2-3 | TRBV15 | ATSPTSTDTQY
TRBJ1-5 | TRBV2 | ASSEALPGGVYSNQPQH
TRBJ2-4 | TRBV18 | ASSPPIRQGKNIQY
TRBJ2-7 | TRBV27 | ASSSGRGFYEQY
TRBJ1-4 | TRBV28 | ASSGGDNVLNEKLF
TRBJ2-5 | TRBV7-2 | ASSGSSGGAQETQY
TRBJ2-4 | TRBV2 | ASSEGAGLVLFN
TRBJ2-7 | TRBV7-9 | ASSLVLGEDGQY
TRBJ1-1 | TRBV6-6 | ASRQGVRTEAF
TRBJ1-2 | TRBV18 | ASSMNQGNYGYT
TRBJ1-5 | TRBV10-2 | ASSQGFWQPQH
TRBJ2-7 | TRBV7-2 | ASSLTGLGTYEQY
TRBJ1-2 | TRBV19 | ASSFADRESGYT
TRBJ2-5 | TRBV18 | ASSPEETQY
TRBJ1-1 | TRBV5-1 | ASSLPDTEAF
TRBJ2-7 | TRBV5-6 | ASSFPNSYEQY
TRBJ1-2 | TRBV2 | ASMRTVGDYGYT
TRBJ1-3 | TRBV7-9 | ASSLSVGNTIY
TRBJ2-3 | TRBV7-3 | ASSPIRRGGRNTQY
TRBJ1-2 | TRBV6-5 | ASMTDYGYT
TRBJ1-4 | TRBV20-1 | SARGSEKLF
TRBJ2-7 | TRBV13 | ASSSGQNLSYEQY
TRBJ1-1 | TRBV5-4 | ASSEGIRGNTEAF
TRBJ1-1 | TRBV25-1 | ASSSMAEAF
TRBJ2-1 | TRBV6-1 | ASSEDDRRNEQF
TRBJ2-1 | TRBV14 | ASSQELPLNEQF
TRBJ1-4 | TRBV4-1 | ASSQGRGGNEKLF
TRBJ2-7 | TRBV19 | ASSIQQGLSYEQY
TRBJ2-3 | TRBV5-4 | ASSLRGRADTQY